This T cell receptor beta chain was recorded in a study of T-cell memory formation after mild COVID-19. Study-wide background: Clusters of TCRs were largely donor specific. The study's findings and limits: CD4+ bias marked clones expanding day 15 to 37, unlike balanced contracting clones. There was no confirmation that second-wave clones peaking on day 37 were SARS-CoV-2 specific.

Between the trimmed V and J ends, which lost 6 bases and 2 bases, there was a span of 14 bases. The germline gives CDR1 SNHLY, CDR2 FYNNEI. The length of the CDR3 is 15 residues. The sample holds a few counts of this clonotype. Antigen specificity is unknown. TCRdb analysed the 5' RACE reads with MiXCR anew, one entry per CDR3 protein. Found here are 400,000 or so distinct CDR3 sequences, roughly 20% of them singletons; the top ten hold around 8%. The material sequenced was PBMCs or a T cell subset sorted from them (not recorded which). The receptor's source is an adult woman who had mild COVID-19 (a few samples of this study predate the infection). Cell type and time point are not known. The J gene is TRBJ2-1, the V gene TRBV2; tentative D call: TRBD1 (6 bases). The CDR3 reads CASSRTGMTYNEQFF. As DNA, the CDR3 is TGTGCCAGCAGCCGTACAGGGATGACCTACAATGAGCAGTTCTTC.